A selection of T cell receptor beta chains follows, all from one sample in a study of sequential checkpoint blockade in melanoma. The assay was immunoSEQ multiplex PCR, and TCRdb's table has in-frame clones only and misses some. The table shows 1,800 or so clones, with 18% occurring only once. The starting material was tumor tissue (inferred from file names), obtained from a patient given nivolumab and ipilimumab in sequence. The receptors come from a human donor with melanoma. The CDR3 runs from the conserved cysteine through the conserved F or W. Fields, in order: clone size, V gene, D gene, J gene, CDR3 protein, CDR3 DNA. The D gene is left open where the match is weak. Size tells how often a clone was seen (once, few, many) or the class of an expanded clone, and some rows leave it out.

>-|TRBV5-1|-|TRBJ2-7
CASSLYFVGTYEQYF
TGCGCCAGCAGCTTGTACTTTGTGGGGACATACGAGCAGTACTTC
>-|TRBV1|-|TRBJ1-2
CASLPPRPGGYTF
TGCGCCAGCTTACCACCCAGGCCGGGGGGCTACACCTTC
>medium-sized|TRBV7-1|TRBD1|TRBJ1-2
CASSEDRNYGYTF
TGTGCCAGCAGCGAGGACAGGAACTATGGCTACACCTTC
>few|TRBV4-1|TRBD1|TRBJ2-3
CASSQPGQAVIPDTQYF
TGCGCCAGCAGCCAGCCGGGACAGGCCGTAATCCCAGATACGCAGTATTTT
>-|TRBV19|-|TRBJ2-3
CASSITPGPDADTQYF
TGTGCCAGTAGTATAACCCCGGGACCAGACGCAGATACGCAGTATTTT
>-|TRBV5-1|-|TRBJ2-7
CASSLARVKGEQYF
TGCGCCAGCAGCTTGGCCAGGGTGAAGGGCGAGCAGTACTTC
>-|TRBV14|-|TRBJ1-1
CASSRGGSEKAFF
TGTGCCAGCAGCCGGGGAGGGAGTGAGAAAGCTTTCTTT
>-|TRBV5-1|TRBD1|TRBJ2-1
CASSKTGTAYNEQFF
TGCGCCAGCAGCAAGACCGGGACAGCGTACAATGAGCAGTTCTTC
>-|TRBV19|-|TRBJ1-2
CASSIENGGYTF
TGTGCCAGTAGTATAGAGAACGGTGGCTACACCTTC
>few|TRBV28|TRBD1|TRBJ1-6
CASSPPGQLRNSPLHF
TGTGCCAGCAGTCCCCCGGGACAGCTTCGGAATTCACCCCTCCACTTT
>few|TRBV5-1|TRBD2|TRBJ2-7
CASSLVSGGSYEQYF
TGCGCCAGCAGCTTGGTTAGCGGGGGTTCCTACGAGCAGTACTTC
>-|TRBV6-8|-|TRBJ1-5
CASRLGVGSNQPQHF
TGTGCCAGCAGACTCGGGGTTGGTAGCAATCAGCCCCAGCATTTT
>few|TRBV6-1|-|TRBJ1-1
CASSEVWRDEAFF
TGTGCCAGCAGTGAAGTATGGAGGGATGAAGCTTTCTTT
>-|TRBV11-3|TRBD1|TRBJ2-2
CASSPRGGIDTGELFF
TGTGCCAGCAGCCCTCGAGGGGGCATAGACACCGGGGAGCTGTTTTTT
>medium-sized|TRBV28|-|TRBJ2-7
CASSFIGWEQYF
TGTGCCAGCAGTTTTATCGGCTGGGAGCAGTACTTC
>-|TRBV6-8|-|TRBJ2-2
CASSYEGARTGELFF
TGTGCCAGCAGTTACGAAGGGGCGAGGACCGGGGAGCTGTTTTTT
>-|TRBV6-8|TRBD1|TRBJ1-6
CASSSYRGESSPLHF
TGTGCCAGCAGTTCCTACAGGGGAGAGAGTTCACCCCTCCACTTT
>few|TRBV28|TRBD1|TRBJ2-2
CASCPPGTGDTGELFF
TGTGCCAGCTGTCCTCCCGGGACAGGGGACACCGGGGAGCTGTTTTTT
>large|TRBV11-3|-|TRBJ1-6
CASSLGAGLNSPLHF
TGTGCCAGCAGCTTAGGGGCGGGCCTTAATTCACCCCTCCACTTT
>medium-sized|TRBV6-8|-|TRBJ1-6
CASSYGGGSYNSPLHF
TGTGCCAGCAGTTACGGGGGAGGCTCCTATAATTCACCCCTCCACTTT
>many|TRBV11-3|-|TRBJ2-7
CASSLVPGTYEQYF
TGTGCCAGCAGCTTGGTCCCTGGGACCTACGAGCAGTACTTC
>many|TRBV2|-|TRBJ2-7
CASSGDGSYEQYF
TGTGCCAGCAGTGGTGACGGATCCTACGAGCAGTACTTC
>-|TRBV28|-|TRBJ2-1
CASSPRLGGNYNEQFF
TGTGCCAGCAGCCCCCGGTTAGGGGGGAACTACAATGAGCAGTTCTTC
>large|TRBV12-5|TRBD2|TRBJ2-7
CASTPRTGTSAYEQYF
TGTGCCAGCACCCCCCGCACCGGGACTAGCGCGTACGAGCAGTACTTC
>few|TRBV6-8|TRBD1|TRBJ1-6
CASRWDSNNSPLHF
TGTGCCAGCAGGTGGGACAGCAATAATTCACCCCTCCACTTT
>-|TRBV28|-|TRBJ1-3
CASRDRRNSGNTIYF
TGTGCCAGCAGAGACAGGAGGAACTCTGGAAACACCATATATTTT
>large|TRBV18|-|TRBJ1-1
CASSPSPGALNTEAFF
TGTGCCAGCTCACCATCCCCGGGGGCGCTGAACACTGAAGCTTTCTTT
>-|TRBV29-1|TRBD1|TRBJ2-3
CSVEGQGYTDTQYF
TGCAGCGTTGAAGGACAGGGGTACACAGATACGCAGTATTTT
>once|TRBV19|-|TRBJ2-7
CASTQGGQAMYEQYF
TGTGCCAGTACCCAGGGGGGGCAGGCTATGTACGAGCAGTACTTC
>-|TRBV6-8|TRBD1|TRBJ1-2
CAISAGQGDGYTF
TGTGCCATCAGTGCGGGACAGGGGGACGGCTACACCTTC
>-|TRBV18|TRBD1|TRBJ1-6
CASSPRDRRNSYNSPLHF
TGTGCCAGCTCACCACGGGACAGGCGGAACTCCTATAATTCACCCCTCCACTTT
>-|TRBV5-1|-|TRBJ2-3
CASSLGLSTDTQYF
TGCGCCAGCAGCTTGGGACTCAGCACAGATACGCAGTATTTT
>-|TRBV29-1|-|TRBJ2-2
CSVAGQNTGELFF
TGCAGCGTCGCCGGACAGAACACCGGGGAGCTGTTTTTT
>-|TRBV6-8|-|TRBJ2-2
CASSWRTSNTGELFF
TGTGCCAGCAGCTGGAGGACTTCTAACACCGGGGAGCTGTTTTTT
>medium-sized|TRBV6-8|-|TRBJ1-5
CASSGAWDTFSNQPQHF
TGTGCCAGCAGTGGAGCCTGGGACACCTTCTCAAATCAGCCCCAGCATTTT
>-|TRBV18|-|TRBJ2-1
CASSPGEYNEQFF
TGTGCCAGCTCACCAGGAGAATACAATGAGCAGTTCTTC
>-|TRBV5-1|TRBD2|TRBJ2-7
CASSLAGAAYEQYF
TGCGCCAGCAGCCTAGCGGGGGCCGCCTACGAGCAGTACTTC
>-|TRBV6-8|-|TRBJ1-3
CASSRDVSSGNTIYF
TGTGCCAGCAGCCGGGACGTATCCTCTGGAAACACCATATATTTT
>-|TRBV28|-|TRBJ1-2
CASSLRQLYGYTF
TGTGCCAGCAGTTTAAGGCAGCTTTATGGCTACACCTTC
>-|TRBV5-1|-|TRBJ2-5
CASSLTTGAQETQYF
TGCGCCAGCAGCCTGACTACAGGAGCACAAGAGACCCAGTACTTC
>-|TRBV5-1|-|TRBJ1-1
CASSFNSLNTEAFF
TGCGCCAGCAGCTTCAACAGCTTGAACACTGAAGCTTTCTTT
>-|TRBV6-8|-|TRBJ1-2
CASSAGPDYGYTF
TGTGCCAGCAGTGCTGGGCCCGACTATGGCTACACCTTC
>-|TRBV11-3|TRBD1|TRBJ1-5
CASSQTGAHQPQHF
TGTGCCAGCAGCCAGACAGGGGCGCATCAGCCCCAGCATTTT
>few|TRBV30|TRBD1|TRBJ1-5
CAWSTGEQPQHF
TGTGCCTGGAGTACAGGGGAACAGCCCCAGCATTTT
>large|TRBV6-8|TRBD2|TRBJ2-2
CASSPLTSEHVELFF
TGTGCCAGCAGTCCTCTGACTAGCGAGCATGTGGAGCTGTTTTTT
>-|TRBV19|TRBD1|TRBJ1-1
CASSALDRGRPTEAFF
TGTGCCAGTAGTGCCCTTGACAGGGGGCGACCAACTGAAGCTTTCTTT
>medium-sized|TRBV28|-|TRBJ1-2
CASSFPMGFDYGYTF
TGTGCCAGCAGTTTCCCCATGGGCTTTGATTATGGCTACACCTTC
>few|TRBV19|-|TRBJ1-1
CASSISAEAFF
TGTGCCAGTAGTATATCGGCCGAAGCTTTCTTT
>few|TRBV28|-|TRBJ2-2
CASRQGNGELFF
TGTGCCAGCAGGCAGGGGAACGGGGAGCTGTTTTTT
>-|TRBV19|TRBD1|TRBJ2-5
CASSMGQVETQYF
TGTGCCAGTAGTATGGGACAGGTTGAGACCCAGTACTTC
>-|TRBV6-8|-|TRBJ1-1
CASSLRSQGGTEAFF
TGTGCCAGCAGTCTCCGCTCACAGGGAGGCACTGAAGCTTTCTTT
>-|TRBV9|TRBD1|TRBJ2-7
CASSVSGTGYLEQYF
TGTGCCAGCAGCGTATCCGGGACAGGTTACCTCGAGCAGTACTTC
>medium-sized|TRBV11-3|-|TRBJ1-4
CASSPGPTNEKLFF
TGTGCCAGCAGCCCCGGGCCAACTAATGAAAAACTGTTTTTT
>few|TRBV10-3|-|TRBJ1-4
CAISEPGPNGEKLFF
TGTGCCATCAGTGAGCCGGGACCTAATGGGGAAAAACTGTTTTTT